This TCR beta chain originates from a study of beta chain features in type 1 diabetes. Study information: Healthy donors resembled patients in age, gender and cell yields. Findings and limits, study-wide: Patients with type 1 diabetes showed fewer VDJ junction insertions and more deletions. Patients' naive, central memory and regulatory TCRB repertoires appeared more alike than those of healthy donors.

Trimming stripped 3 bases from V and 7 bases from J, with 6 bases between. Germline V gene data show CDR1 as MNHEY and CDR2 as SMNVEV (reference sequence). The CDR3 is 11 amino acids. CD45RO/CCR7/CD25/CD127/CD95/CD27 staining was used to isolate CD4+ naive, central memory, regulatory and stem cell-like memory cells by sorting. There are many counts of this clone. Its antigen is undetermined. cDNA synthesis used the whole RNA isolate, giving expressed TCRB sequences. Only in-frame clones appear in the TCRdb table, and some are missing; sequencing was by immunoSEQ multiplex PCR. There are 150,000 to 160,000 clones in the sample; roughly 11% occur only once, and over 2% lies in the top ten.

The source of this sequence is a man aged 18-30 years in good health. Specimen: central memory CD4+ T cells from blood. The chain carries TRBV27 and TRBJ2-5, with D perhaps given as TRBD1 or TRBD2 (5 bases each). In DNA form, the CDR3 reads TGTGCCAGCAGTTTCGGGGCGACCCAGTACTTC. Encoded protein: CASSFGATQYF.